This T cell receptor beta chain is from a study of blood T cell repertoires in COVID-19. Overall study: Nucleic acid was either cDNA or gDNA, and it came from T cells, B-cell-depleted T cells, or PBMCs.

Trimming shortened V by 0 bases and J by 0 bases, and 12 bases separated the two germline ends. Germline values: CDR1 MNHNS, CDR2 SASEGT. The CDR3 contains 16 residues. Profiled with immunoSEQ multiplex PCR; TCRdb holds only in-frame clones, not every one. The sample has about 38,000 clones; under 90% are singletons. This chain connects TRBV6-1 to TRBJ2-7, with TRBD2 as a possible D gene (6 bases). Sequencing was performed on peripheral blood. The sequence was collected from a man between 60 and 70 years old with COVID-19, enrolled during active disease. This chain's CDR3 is CASSEAGGATSYEQYF. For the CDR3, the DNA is TGTGCCAGCAGTGAAGCGGGCGGGGCGACCTCCTACGAGCAGTACTTC.